This entry features one TCR beta chain sequence. Its antigen is unknown. The data derive from a study of prognosis after radiotherapy for stage I lung cancer. The wider study: None of the non-small cell lung cancer patients was considered medically operable. Radiotherapy: SBRT, 3 to 5 fractions, biologically effective dose at least 100 Gy.

Whole-study findings and limits: Reportedly, TRBV and TRBJ gene usage varied with metastasis presence. Diminished Shannon entropy following stereotactic body radiation therapy characterized patients who developed distant metastases.

The germline CDR1 and CDR2 sequences are SEHNR and FQNEAQ (reference sequence). The CDR3 spans 15 residues. V was clipped by 4 bases and J by 2 bases, with 15 bases between them. Multiplex PCR in two rounds served to amplify TCR beta CDR3 from genomic DNA. Specific primers for each TRBV and TRBJ gene were what first-round PCR used. TCRdb re-called the multiplex PCR reads through MiXCR, storing one row per CDR3 protein. The top ten hold 15% of the sample, which has 30,000 or so distinct CDR3 sequences, over 40% seen once. This specimen consisted of PBMCs, obtained before or after stereotactic body radiation therapy (not recorded which). The sequence was obtained from a donor over 45 with non-small cell lung cancer. The chain has TRBV7-9 and TRBJ2-7; tentatively, D is TRBD1 or TRBD2 (6 bases each). The DNA for the CDR3 is TGTGCCAGCAGCTGGAGGGGGGTCCCCCCCTACGAGCAGTACTTC. Translating it yields CASSWRGVPPYEQYF. The complete variable domain, with remaining parts taken from reference TRBV7-9 and TRBJ2-7, reads DTGVSQNPRHKITKRGQNVTFRCDPISEHNRLYWYRQTLGQGPEFLTYFQNEAQLEKSRLLSDRFSAERPKGSFSTLEIQRTEQGDSAMYLCASSWRGVPPYEQYFGPGTRLTVT.